This T cell receptor (beta chain) appears in the sequencing data of a study of human T cells and chemical hapten exposure. As to time point: patch test 1, 2 weeks after DPC sensitization. Treatment reported: therapeutic diphenylcyclopropenone sensitization with weekly scalp DPC. Extraction yielded total RNA from whole blood (unfractionated). This CDR3 contains 14 residues. V dropped 7 bases and J dropped 4 bases, with 13 bases sitting between them. Germline CDR1 reads MNHNS; CDR2 reads SASEGT. There are a few counts of this clonotype. In TCRdb, the RACE reads were re-called with MiXCR into one record per CDR3 protein. The sample carries just under 350,000 distinct CDR3 sequences, around 7% recorded once.

The specimen comprised whole blood, sampled in connection with sensitization to the hapten diphenylcyclopropenone (DPC). The clonotype was recovered from a young woman with alopecia areata. Some clones in this sample may be carry-over from other donors' samples. The chain couples TRBV6-1 to TRBJ2-2; tentative D call: TRBD2 (7 bases). The CDR3 DNA reads as TGTGCCAGCACCGGAGGGGGGGGCACCGGGGAGCTGTTTTTT. Protein: CASTGGGGTGELFF.